One T cell receptor beta chain is described in this entry. A read error may account for a junction end that differs from germline. The data were taken from a study of blood T cell repertoires in COVID-19. At the level of the study: The study drew acute and convalescent COVID-19 samples from the United States, Italy and Spain. T cells, B-cell-depleted T cells, or PBMCs supplied cDNA or gDNA.

Source study methods: The authors estimated nucleated cell counts from reference gene primer amplification. Data came from immunoSEQ multiplex PCR; TCRdb stores just in-frame clones and leaves some out. D and trimming come from the DNA, and the V and J calls and clone size come from that table. The repertoire holds 40,000 to 60,000 clones, with 84% as singletons. The CDR3 extends over 15 amino acids. Germline-derived CDR1 and CDR2 are SEHNR and FQNEAQ (reference sequence). Sequencing was done on a sample of peripheral blood. V usage is TRBV7-9 and J usage is TRBJ2-1; 11 nucleotides match TRBD2. The receptor's source is a man aged 45 to 65 with active COVID-19. CDR3 amino acids: CASSVASGGHNEQFF. The DNA for the CDR3 is TGTGCCAGCAGCGTAGCTAGCGGGGGGCACAATGAGCAGTTCTTC.